This TCR beta chain derives from a study of shared clonotypes between healthy human individuals. About the research overall: The plates for each donor numbered three CD4 naive, three CD4 memory, two CD8 naive and one CD8 memory.

The test was conducted at deep level. Profiling relied on immunoSEQ multiplex PCR, and the TCRdb table lists in-frame clones only, not all of them. Among approximately 940,000 clones listed, over 60% were seen once. V was pared by 7 bases and J by 0 bases, with 15 bases between. This CDR3 comprises 16 residues. Germline CDR1 is MNHNY and CDR2 is SVGAGI (reference sequence). V and J are TRBV6-6 and TRBJ2-2; D is unresolved. The clonotype comes from a man aged 18 to 29 in good health. Specimen: memory CD4+ T cells sorted from blood. Subset defined: CD45RA-negative fraction. The CDR3 sequence is CASIQSLPANTGELFF. CDR3 bases: TGTGCCAGCATTCAATCTCTACCCGCGAACACCGGGGAGCTGTTTTTT.